This T cell receptor (beta chain) was sequenced during a study of T cell responses to AZD1222 COVID-19 vaccine (dated by TCRdb to about 2021). With respect to the entire study: AZD1222 recipients with second doses at about 4 weeks or about 12 weeks were pooled, because spike-specific TCR depth and breadth did not differ between schedules. Trial participants were enrolled into age subgroups of 18-55, 56-69 and 70-plus years, which contained 148, 28 and 57 TCR-sequenced participants, respectively. A total of 233 trial participants underwent TCR sequencing, of whom about 200 received two doses of AZD1222 and about 26 received two doses of the MenACWY control vaccine.

The CDR3 regions of human TCRbeta chains were analyzed by immunosequencing. On the study's bioinformatics: TCRs in the repertoires were compared against a reference library of SARS-CoV-2-specific TCRs that had been generated with the MIRA antigen-specificity platform. Breadth was defined as the fraction of unique TCRs that were SARS-CoV-2-associated. Depth was defined as the fraction of total T cells that were SARS-CoV-2-associated. Each spike-specific TCR was assigned to its reactive spike region and to a CD4 or CD8 class using the MIRA data. Log10-transformed breadth and depth values were compared by one-way ANOVA with Sidak's multiple comparisons tests. TCRdb took over this immuneACCESS table, retaining in-frame rearrangements with V and J assigned. Such tables are incomplete; in checked studies, under half of the missing clones stem from an unresolved V gene, and the remainder is unexplained. V, J and clone size were drawn from that table, and D and trimming were deduced from the DNA. Present in this sample are 130,000 or so clones, 90% of which were seen just once. 6.9% of the sample is in the top ten clones.

Per the publication, the time point label means: baseline before first vaccination. The vaccinee samples were drawn from two UK trials, COV001 and COV002, one of which was a single-blind randomized controlled phase 2/3 trial testing AZD1222 (ChAdOx1 nCoV-19) in healthy adults. For TCRbeta chain sequencing, PBMC samples from trial participants were taken at day 0 and at day 28 after the second dose. What the work shows at the level of the full study, not this receptor alone: The 56-69-year group was small, and its depth increase did not reach significance, likely because of low power. The vaccine-associated CD4 TCRs covered the entire spike protein, and the dominant responses fell in regions 160-218 and 743-854. Reportedly, close to half of the unique spike-specific TCRs recognized epitopes lying outside the regions that are mutated in the B.1.351 and B.1.1.7 variants. Only five to seven AZD1222 recipients were SARS-CoV-2 seropositive at baseline, limiting conclusions about previously exposed vaccinees. A significant rise in spike-specific TCR breadth and depth was observed after two AZD1222 doses relative to day 0 and relative to MenACWY recipients. Because no day 14 peak-response samples were available, repertoires were characterized only after the peak T cell response. Participants were mostly white British, with more females than males. The authors suggested clonal diversity may have been underestimated.

Relative to germline, V is missing 8 bases and J is missing 5 bases, with 7 bases of the junction outside any gene match. From its cysteine to its phenylalanine, the CDR3 spans 13 amino acids. The kept DNA is CDR3 alone, 39 bases in frame from the first base. About this clone itself: Its recognized antigen is unknown. No clone much larger than this one lies a single base away; base qualities are absent.

The material sequenced was peripheral blood, taken on day 0 of AZD1222 vaccination. The rearranged segments are TRBV12-3 or TRBV12-4 and TRBJ1-2, and TRBD1 matches 8 of the central bases. This clonotype originated in an adult in good health. CDR3 loop: CASRMGQVYGYTF. The DNA sequence follows: TGTGCCAGCCGTATGGGACAGGTATATGGCTACACCTTC.